This T cell receptor beta chain originates from a study of shared clonotypes between healthy human individuals. Study-wide context: Each donor's CD8 memory used one plate, CD8 naive two, each CD4 subset three.

The germline V gene has CDR1 MNHEY and CDR2 SVGAGI. The length of the CDR3 is 15 residues. The ends were cut back, 7 bases at V and 10 bases at J, with 20 bases in the middle. Regarding the study as a whole: Clonotype sharing across a handful of donors was observed for about 4.8% of naive CD4 clonotypes.

As for this clone: Its antigen is undetermined.

The genomic DNA of each subset was split evenly across several immunoSEQ plates. Here immunoSEQ multiplex PCR was the method, and the copy in TCRdb shows in-frame clones only, minus some. The sample carries more than 2,000,000 clones, about 92% recorded once. The TCR sequence derives from a man between 18 and 35 years old in good health. The sample was naive CD4+ T cells sorted from blood. Documented subset: CD45RA+ positively selected. The chain has TRBV6-5 and TRBJ1-6, with D possibly being TRBD1 (6 bases). CDR3 nucleotides: TGTGCCAGCACCCGAACCCCGACAGGTTTATCACCCCTCCACTTT. This translates into CASTRTPTGLSPLHF.